The rows below give T cell receptor beta chains drawn from one sample of a study of vaccination effects on CD4 cells after COVID-19. These receptors have no identified antigens. The table came from immunoSEQ multiplex PCR; TCRdb's copy has only in-frame clones and leaves some out. The sample consists of roughly 31,000 clones, approximately 70% of them appearing once. Specimen: CD4+ T cells from PBMCs cultured without peptide, collected before COVID-19 vaccination. The receptors were gathered from a human donor who received a COVID-19 vaccine. Each CDR3 is given with its conserved first and last residue. A D gene is named only where the DNA matches it firmly.

TRBV4-2 - CASSLSGGGGTADTQYF
TRBV6-5 - CASSPGADSGQFF
TRBV20-1 - CSANDPSGYTF
TRBV5-6 - CASATRGVTDTQYF
TRBV11-2 TRBD1 CASSSGTGHYYEQYF
TRBV24-1 TRBD2 CATSDRRLAANIQYF
TRBV27 - CASSSHRRSYGYTF
TRBV9 - CASSVAPQGTSYEQYF
TRBV5-4 - CASSFKNRSGGNTIYF
TRBV3-1/TRBV3-2 - CASSQGPRNNEQFF
TRBV11-2 - CASSLDSGTQYEQYF
TRBV4-1 - CASSQVVGQGNQPQHF
TRBV5-8 - CASSRQGTSYNEQFF
TRBV6-5 - CASRLKGTAGSLHF
TRBV5-6 - CASSLTGLTTMETQYF
TRBV6-1 TRBD1 CASSEAGTGLLYGYTF
TRBV3-1/TRBV3-2 - CASSQRALGTYEQYF
TRBV6-4 - CASSAISDTQYF
TRBV4-1 TRBD2 CASSPSTSGGWETQYF
TRBV5-4 - CASRATGETQYF
TRBV6-6 - CASSRYWDSPYNEQFF
TRBV10-3 - CAISESNAESQPQHF
TRBV19 - CASSTPGIDNSPLHF
TRBV18 TRBD2 CASSQKDAGTSGYNEQFF
TRBV24-1 - CATGAAGSYEQYF
TRBV5-1 TRBD2 CASSLSGGEQFF
TRBV5-1 - CASSFDVYEQYF
TRBV27 - CASSLGRFDEKLFF
TRBV29-1 - CSVDGGITGELFF
TRBV10-3 - CAISERRLEGHEQYF
TRBV9 - CASSATEGGAVVNEQFF
TRBV19 TRBD1 CASSTTGGRTPLHF
TRBV28 - CASRVSSNTGELFF
TRBV5-1 TRBD1 CASSLEPGGSQPQHF
TRBV21-1 - CASSKERATGWELFF
TRBV5-6 TRBD1 CASSFAGGGSTDTQYF
TRBV30 TRBD2 CAWSGTSVTGELFF
TRBV5-1 - CASSGGSSYNEQFF
TRBV10-1 - CASRGITDTQYF
TRBV27 TRBD2 CASSLGLAENIQYF
TRBV5-1 - CASSFYGFQETQYF
TRBV9 TRBD1 CASSFRQGVANEKLFF
TRBV6-4 TRBD1 CASRIGQGETGELFF
TRBV6-5 TRBD1 CASSKGQDQHF
TRBV10-2 TRBD1 CASSETKTGLFTYEQYF
TRBV6-5 - CASSRLVGTGELFF
TRBV13 TRBD2 CASSSSGSRRTDTQYF
TRBV19 TRBD1 CASSRTGTYEQYF
TRBV19 - CASSKGLQQPQHF
TRBV5-4 TRBD2 CASSDPSGGATGELFF
TRBV9 TRBD1 CASSVGQGLSTIYF
TRBV6-6 TRBD1 CASVRDRGANEQFF
TRBV3-1/TRBV3-2 TRBD1 CASSLLTGTEQYF
TRBV20-1 TRBD2 CSASAASGSYEQFF
TRBV5-8 - CASSLAGGPYGYTF
TRBV2 - CASRRSRNQPQHF
TRBV7-9 TRBD2 CASSSRTSGNEQFF
TRBV6-5 - CASSPRTDGYTF
TRBV25-1 TRBD2 CASSFWSWEGVIETQYF
TRBV11-3 - CASSLASSTEAFF